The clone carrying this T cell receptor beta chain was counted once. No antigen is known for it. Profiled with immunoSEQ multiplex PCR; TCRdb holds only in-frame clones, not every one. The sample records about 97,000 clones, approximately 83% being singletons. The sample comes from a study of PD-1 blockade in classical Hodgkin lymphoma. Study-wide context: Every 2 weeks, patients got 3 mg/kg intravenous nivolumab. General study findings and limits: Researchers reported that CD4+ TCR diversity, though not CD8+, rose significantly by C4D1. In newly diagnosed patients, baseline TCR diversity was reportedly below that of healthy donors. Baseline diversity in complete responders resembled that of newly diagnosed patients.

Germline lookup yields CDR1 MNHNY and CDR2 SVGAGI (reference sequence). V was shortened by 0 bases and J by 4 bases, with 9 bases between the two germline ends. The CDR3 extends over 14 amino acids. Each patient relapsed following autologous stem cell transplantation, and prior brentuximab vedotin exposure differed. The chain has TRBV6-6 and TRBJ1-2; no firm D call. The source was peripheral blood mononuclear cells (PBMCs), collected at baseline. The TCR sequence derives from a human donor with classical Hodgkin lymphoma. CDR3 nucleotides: TGTGCCAGCAGTTACTCGTACAGCAGCTATGGCTACACCTTC. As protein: CASSYSYSSYGYTF.